This T cell receptor (beta chain) was found in a study of neurological immune-mediated disorders. Points from the study as a whole: The phylogenetic placement of 18 of 34 multiple sclerosis patients' repertoires in one related-CDR3 cluster constitutes a possible signature. Multiple sclerosis was found to have the least TCR clonal expansion, below healthy controls, and HTLV-1-associated myelopathy the most. The multiple sclerosis repertoire cluster lacked an association with any feature, whether clinical or MRI.

Every sequencing run returned over 170 million TCR-beta sequences, which were derived from 15-18 subjects. TCRdb passed the 5' RACE reads through MiXCR, listing each CDR3 protein once. The table shows about 74,000 distinct CDR3 sequences, with approximately 5.2% occurring only once. This clonotype was observed many times. Its antigen is unidentified. The junction departs from germline at one end; a sequencing error may be responsible. The TCR was taken from a man younger than 35 with multiple sclerosis. Sequenced sample: PBMCs.

The DNA for the CDR3 is TGTGCCAGCAGCTATCATTCCATTCAGCACTTC. Protein: CASSYHSIQHF. This chain links TRBV13 with TRBJ2-7; D is unresolved. The CDR3 runs to 11 residues. Germline CDR1 and CDR2: PRHDT and FYEKMQ (reference sequence).